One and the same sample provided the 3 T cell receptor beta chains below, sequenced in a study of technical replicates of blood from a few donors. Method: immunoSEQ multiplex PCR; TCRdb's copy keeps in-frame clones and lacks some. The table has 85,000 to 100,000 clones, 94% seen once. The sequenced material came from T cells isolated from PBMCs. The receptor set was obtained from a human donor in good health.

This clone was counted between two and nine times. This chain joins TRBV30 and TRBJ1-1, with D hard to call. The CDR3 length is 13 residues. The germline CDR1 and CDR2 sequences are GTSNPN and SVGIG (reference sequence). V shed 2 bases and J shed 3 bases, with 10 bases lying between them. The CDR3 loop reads CAWSPFGDTEAFF. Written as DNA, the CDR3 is TGTGCCTGGAGTCCCTTCGGGGACACTGAAGCTTTCTTT.

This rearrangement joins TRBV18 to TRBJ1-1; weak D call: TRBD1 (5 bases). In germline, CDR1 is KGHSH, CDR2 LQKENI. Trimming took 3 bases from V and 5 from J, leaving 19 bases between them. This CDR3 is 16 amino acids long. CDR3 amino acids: CASSPNEGAVGTEAFF. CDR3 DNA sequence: TGTGCCAGCTCACCGAATGAAGGGGCGGTTGGAACTGAAGCTTTCTTT.

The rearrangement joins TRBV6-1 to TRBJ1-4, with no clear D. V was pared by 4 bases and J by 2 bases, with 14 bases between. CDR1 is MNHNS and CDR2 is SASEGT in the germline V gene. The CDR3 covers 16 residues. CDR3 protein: CASSGQGRATNEKLFF. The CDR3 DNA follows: TGTGCCAGCAGTGGCCAAGGGAGGGCTACTAATGAAAAACTGTTTTTT.